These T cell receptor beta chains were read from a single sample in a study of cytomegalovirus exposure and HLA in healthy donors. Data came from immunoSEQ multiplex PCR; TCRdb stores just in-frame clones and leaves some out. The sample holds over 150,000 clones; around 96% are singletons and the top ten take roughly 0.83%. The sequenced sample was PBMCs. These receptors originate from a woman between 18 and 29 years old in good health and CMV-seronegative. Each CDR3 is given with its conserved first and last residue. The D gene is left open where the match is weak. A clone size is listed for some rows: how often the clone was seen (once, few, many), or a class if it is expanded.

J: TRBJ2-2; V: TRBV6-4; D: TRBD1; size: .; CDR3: CASSARTGVPGELFF; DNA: TGTGCCAGCAGTGCTCGGACAGGGGTCCCCGGGGAGCTGTTTTTT
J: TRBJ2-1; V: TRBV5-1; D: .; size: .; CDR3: CASSRDFNEQFF; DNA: TGCGCCAGCAGCCGAGATTTCAATGAGCAGTTCTTC
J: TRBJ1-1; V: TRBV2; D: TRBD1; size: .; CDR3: CASRKITGGGFMNTEAFF; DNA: TGTGCCAGCAGGAAAATAACAGGGGGGGGTTTCATGAACACTGAAGCTTTCTTT
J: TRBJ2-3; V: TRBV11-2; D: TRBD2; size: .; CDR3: CASTSRGGIDTQYF; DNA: TGTGCCAGCACTTCCCGGGGGGGAATAGATACGCAGTATTTT
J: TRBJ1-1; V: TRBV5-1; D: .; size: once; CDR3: CASSLEGAYTEAFF; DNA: TGCGCCAGCAGCTTGGAAGGGGCCTATACTGAAGCTTTCTTT
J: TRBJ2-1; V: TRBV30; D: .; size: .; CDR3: CAWSLGLATYNEQFF; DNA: TGTGCCTGGAGTTTGGGGCTAGCGACCTACAATGAGCAGTTCTTC
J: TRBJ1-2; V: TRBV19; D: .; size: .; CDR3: CASSSWLEEHGYTF; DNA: TGTGCCAGTAGTTCATGGCTCGAGGAGCATGGCTACACCTTC
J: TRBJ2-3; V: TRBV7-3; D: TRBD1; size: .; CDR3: CASSSRQGADTQYF; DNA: TGTGCCAGCAGCTCGCGACAGGGGGCAGATACGCAGTATTTT
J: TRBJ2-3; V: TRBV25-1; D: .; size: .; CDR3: CASSVGGSGTQYF; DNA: TGTGCCAGCAGTGTGGGCGGTAGCGGTACGCAGTATTTT
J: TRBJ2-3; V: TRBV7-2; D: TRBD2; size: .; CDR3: CASSHFGGGAAQYF; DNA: TGTGCCAGCAGCCACTTTGGCGGGGGGGCCGCGCAGTATTTT
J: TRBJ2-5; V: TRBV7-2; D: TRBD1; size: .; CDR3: CASSLEGTGLQETQYF; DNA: TGTGCCAGCAGCTTAGAAGGGACAGGGCTCCAAGAGACCCAGTACTTC
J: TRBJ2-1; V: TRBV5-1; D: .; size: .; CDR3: CASSLNGGGHNEQFF; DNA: TGCGCCAGCAGCTTAAATGGGGGGGGCCACAATGAGCAGTTCTTC
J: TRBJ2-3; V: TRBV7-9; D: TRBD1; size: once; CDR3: CASSLEGGSYGDTQYF; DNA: TGTGCCAGCAGCTTAGAAGGGGGCAGCTACGGGGATACGCAGTATTTT
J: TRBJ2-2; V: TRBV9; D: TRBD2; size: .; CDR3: CASSVGGGAGELFF; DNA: TGTGCCAGCAGCGTAGGCGGGGGGGCCGGGGAGCTGTTTTTT
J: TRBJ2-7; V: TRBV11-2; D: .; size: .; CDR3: CASSNLRSYEQYF; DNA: TGTGCCAGCAGCAACCTACGCTCCTACGAGCAGTACTTC
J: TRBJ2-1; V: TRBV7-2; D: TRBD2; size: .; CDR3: CASSLAGLAGPNEQFF; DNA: TGTGCCAGCAGCTTAGCAGGACTAGCGGGGCCAAATGAGCAGTTCTTC
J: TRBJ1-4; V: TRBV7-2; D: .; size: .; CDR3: CASSSRGKSNEKLFF; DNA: TGTGCCAGCAGCTCGAGGGGGAAGTCTAATGAAAAACTGTTTTTT
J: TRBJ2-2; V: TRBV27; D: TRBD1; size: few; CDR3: CASSARQGTGELFF; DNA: TGTGCCAGCAGTGCCCGACAGGGAACCGGGGAGCTGTTTTTT
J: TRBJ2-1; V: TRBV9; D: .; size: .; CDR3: CASSVLGREQFF; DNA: TGTGCCAGCAGCGTTTTGGGGCGGGAGCAGTTCTTC
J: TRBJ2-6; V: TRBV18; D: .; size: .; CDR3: CASSPQTGANVLTF; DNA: TGTGCCAGCTCACCTCAAACTGGGGCCAACGTCCTGACTTTC
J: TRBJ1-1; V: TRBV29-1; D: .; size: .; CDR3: CSVEGTGAEAFF; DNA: TGCAGCGTTGAGGGAACGGGGGCTGAAGCTTTCTTT
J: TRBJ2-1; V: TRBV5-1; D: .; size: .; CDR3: CASSEEYNEQFF; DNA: TGCGCCAGCAGCGAGGAGTACAATGAGCAGTTCTTC
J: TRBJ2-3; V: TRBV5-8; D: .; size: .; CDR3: CASSRLTGTSTDTQYF; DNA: TGTGCCAGCAGCCGCCTTACAGGCACTAGCACAGATACGCAGTATTTT
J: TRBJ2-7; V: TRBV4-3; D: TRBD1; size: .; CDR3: CASSQDSGGQGTYEQYF; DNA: TGCGCCAGCAGCCAAGATAGTGGAGGACAGGGTACCTACGAGCAGTACTTC
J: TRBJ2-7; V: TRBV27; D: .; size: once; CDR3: CASSQSQGREQYF; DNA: TGTGCCAGCAGTCAGTCACAGGGTCGCGAGCAGTACTTC
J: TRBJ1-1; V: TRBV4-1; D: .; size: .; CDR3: CASSLTDRLNTEAFF; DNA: TGCGCCAGCAGCCTAACGGACAGATTGAACACTGAAGCTTTCTTT
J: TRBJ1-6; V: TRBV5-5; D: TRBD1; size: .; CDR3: CASSPDRGHNSPLHF; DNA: TGTGCCAGCAGCCCGGACAGGGGGCATAATTCACCCCTCCACTTT